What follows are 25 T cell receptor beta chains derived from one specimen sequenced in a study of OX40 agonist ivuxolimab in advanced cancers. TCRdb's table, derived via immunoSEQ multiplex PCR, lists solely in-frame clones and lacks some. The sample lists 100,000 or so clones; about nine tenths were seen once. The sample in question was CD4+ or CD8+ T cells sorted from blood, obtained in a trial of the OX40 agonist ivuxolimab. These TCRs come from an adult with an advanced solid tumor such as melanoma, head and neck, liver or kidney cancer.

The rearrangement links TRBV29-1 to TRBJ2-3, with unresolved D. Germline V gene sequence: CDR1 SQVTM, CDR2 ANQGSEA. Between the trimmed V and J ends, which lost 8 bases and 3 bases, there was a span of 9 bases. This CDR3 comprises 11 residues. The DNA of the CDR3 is TGCAGCCAAAGCGAAACAGATACGCAGTATTTT. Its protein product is CSQSETDTQYF.

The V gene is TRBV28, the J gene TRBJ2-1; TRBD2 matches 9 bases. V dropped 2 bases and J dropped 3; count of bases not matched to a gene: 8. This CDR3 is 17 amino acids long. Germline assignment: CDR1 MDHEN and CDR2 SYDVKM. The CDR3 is CASSLASASGIYNEQFF. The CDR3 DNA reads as TGTGCCAGCAGTTTAGCCTCCGCTAGCGGGATCTACAATGAGCAGTTCTTC.

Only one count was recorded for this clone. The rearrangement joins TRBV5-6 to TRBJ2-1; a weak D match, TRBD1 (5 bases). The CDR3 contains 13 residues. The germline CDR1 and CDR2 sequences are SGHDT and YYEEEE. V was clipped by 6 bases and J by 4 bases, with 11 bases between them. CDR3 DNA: TGTGCCAGCAACAAACCAGGGTACAATGAGCAGTTCTTC. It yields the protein CASNKPGYNEQFF.

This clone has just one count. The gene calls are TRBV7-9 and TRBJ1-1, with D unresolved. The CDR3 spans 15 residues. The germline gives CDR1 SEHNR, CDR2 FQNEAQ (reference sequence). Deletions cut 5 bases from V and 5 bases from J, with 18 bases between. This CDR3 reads CASSANRIGGTEAFF. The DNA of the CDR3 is TGTGCCAGCAGCGCTAACCGGATCGGAGGGACTGAAGCTTTCTTT.

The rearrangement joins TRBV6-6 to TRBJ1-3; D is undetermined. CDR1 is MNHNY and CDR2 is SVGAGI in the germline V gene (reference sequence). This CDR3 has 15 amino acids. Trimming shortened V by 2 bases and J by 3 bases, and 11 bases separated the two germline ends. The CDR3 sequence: CASSYGGVDGNTIYF. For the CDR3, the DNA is TGTGCCAGCAGTTACGGCGGGGTGGATGGAAACACCATATATTTT.

As DNA, the CDR3 is TGTGCCATCAGTGAGTCAGGGAGCAATCAGCCCCAGCATTTT. Amino acid sequence: CAISESGSNQPQHF. The V gene is TRBV10-3, the J gene TRBJ1-5, with D unclear. Per germline, CDR1 ENHRY and CDR2 SYGVKD. This CDR3 has 14 residues. Between the trimmed V and J ends, which lost 0 bases and 1 base, there was a span of 4 bases.

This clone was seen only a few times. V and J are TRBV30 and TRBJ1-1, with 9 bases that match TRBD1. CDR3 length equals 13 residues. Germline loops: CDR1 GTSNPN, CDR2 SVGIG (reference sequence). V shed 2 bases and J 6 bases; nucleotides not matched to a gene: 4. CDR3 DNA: TGTGCCTGGAGTCAGGACAGGGGTTCTGAAGCTTTCTTT. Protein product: CAWSQDRGSEAFF.

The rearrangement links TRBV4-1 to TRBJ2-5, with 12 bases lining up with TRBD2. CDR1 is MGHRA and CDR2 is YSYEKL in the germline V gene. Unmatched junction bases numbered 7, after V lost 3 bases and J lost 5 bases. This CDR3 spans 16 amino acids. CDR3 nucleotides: TGCGCCAGCAGCCAGGCTCTAGCGGGAGGGCCGGAGACCCAGTACTTC. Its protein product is CASSQALAGGPETQYF.

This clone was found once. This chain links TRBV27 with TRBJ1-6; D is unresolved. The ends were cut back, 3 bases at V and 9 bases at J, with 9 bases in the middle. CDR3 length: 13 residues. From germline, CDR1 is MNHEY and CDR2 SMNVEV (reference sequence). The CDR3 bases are TGTGCCAGCAGTTTGGTTCGGGGTTCACCCCTCCACTTT. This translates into CASSLVRGSPLHF.

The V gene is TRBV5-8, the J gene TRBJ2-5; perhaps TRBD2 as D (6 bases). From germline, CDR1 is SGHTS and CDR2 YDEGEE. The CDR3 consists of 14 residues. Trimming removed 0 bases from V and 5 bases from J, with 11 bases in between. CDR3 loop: CASSLGGNGETQYF. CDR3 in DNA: TGTGCCAGCAGCTTGGGCGGGAACGGGGAGACCCAGTACTTC.

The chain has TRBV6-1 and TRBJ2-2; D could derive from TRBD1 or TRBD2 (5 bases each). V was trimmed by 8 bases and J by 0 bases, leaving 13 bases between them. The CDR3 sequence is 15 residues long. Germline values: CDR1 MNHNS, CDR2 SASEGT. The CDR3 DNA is TGTGCCAGCTGCCGGGACCCCGCGAACACCGGGGAGCTGTTTTTT. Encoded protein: CASCRDPANTGELFF.

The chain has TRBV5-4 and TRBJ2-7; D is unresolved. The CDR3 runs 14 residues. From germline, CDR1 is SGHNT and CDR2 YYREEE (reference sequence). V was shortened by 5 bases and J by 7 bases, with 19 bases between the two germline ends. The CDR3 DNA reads TGTGCCAGCAGTCGTCAGAGCCGCCTGATGGAGCAGTACTTC. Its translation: CASSRQSRLMEQYF.

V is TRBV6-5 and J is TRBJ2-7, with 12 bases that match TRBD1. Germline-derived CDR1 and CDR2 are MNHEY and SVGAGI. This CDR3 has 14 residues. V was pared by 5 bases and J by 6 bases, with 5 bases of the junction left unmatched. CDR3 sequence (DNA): TGTGCCAGCAGTGGGGGACAGGGGGCATCCGAGCAGTACTTC. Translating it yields CASSGGQGASEQYF.

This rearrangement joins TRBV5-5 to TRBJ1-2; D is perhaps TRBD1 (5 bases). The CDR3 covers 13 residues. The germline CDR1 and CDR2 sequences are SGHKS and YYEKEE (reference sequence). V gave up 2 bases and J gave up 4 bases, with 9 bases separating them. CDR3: CASSLRGIYGYTF. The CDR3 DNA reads TGTGCCAGCAGCTTAAGGGGAATCTATGGCTACACCTTC.

The CDR3 is CASHRFSSGNTIYF. CDR3 coding DNA: TGTGCCAGTCACAGGTTTAGCTCTGGAAACACCATATATTTT. This chain joins TRBV19 and TRBJ1-3; weak D call: TRBD1 (5 bases). CDR1 LNHDA and CDR2 SQIVND come from the germline V gene (reference sequence). This CDR3 has 14 amino acids. Trimming pared 8 bases from V and 0 bases from J, leaving 11 bases between.

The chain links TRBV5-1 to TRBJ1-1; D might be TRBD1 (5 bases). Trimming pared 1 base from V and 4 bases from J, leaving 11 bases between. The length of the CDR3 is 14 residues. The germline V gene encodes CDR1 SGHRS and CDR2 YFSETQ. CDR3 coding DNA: TGCGCCAGCAGCTTGCAGGGAGTTAGCACTGAAGCTTTCTTT. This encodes CASSLQGVSTEAFF.

CDR3 sequence (DNA): TGTGCCAGCAGCGTAGACTCTAGTCGGACCGGGGAGCTGTTTTTT. Amino acid sequence: CASSVDSSRTGELFF. This rearrangement joins TRBV9 to TRBJ2-2; unclear D gene. Germline lookup yields CDR1 SGDLS and CDR2 YYNGEE. Trimming pared 0 bases from V and 5 bases from J, leaving 11 bases between. The CDR3 runs to 15 residues.

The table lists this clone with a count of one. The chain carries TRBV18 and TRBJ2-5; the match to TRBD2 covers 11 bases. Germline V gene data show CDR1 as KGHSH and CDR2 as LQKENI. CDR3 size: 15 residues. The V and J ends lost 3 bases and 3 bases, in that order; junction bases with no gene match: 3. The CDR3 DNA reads TGTGCCAGCTCACCTACACTAGCGGGAGAAGAGACCCAGTACTTC. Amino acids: CASSPTLAGEETQYF.

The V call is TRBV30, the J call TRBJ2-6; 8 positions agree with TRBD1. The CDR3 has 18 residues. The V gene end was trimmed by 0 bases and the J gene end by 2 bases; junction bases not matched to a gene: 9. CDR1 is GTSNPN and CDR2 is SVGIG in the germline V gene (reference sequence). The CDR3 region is CAWSVPRTGQAGANVLTF. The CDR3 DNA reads TGTGCCTGGAGTGTACCTAGGACAGGGCAGGCTGGGGCCAACGTCCTGACTTTC.

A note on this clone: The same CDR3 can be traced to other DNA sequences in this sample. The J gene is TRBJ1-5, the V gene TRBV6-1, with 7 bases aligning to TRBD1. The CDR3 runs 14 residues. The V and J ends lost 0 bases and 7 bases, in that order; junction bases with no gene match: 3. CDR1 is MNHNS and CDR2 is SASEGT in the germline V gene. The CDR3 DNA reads TGTGCCAGCAGTGAAGCAGGGGGCGCCCAGCCCCAGCATTTT. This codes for CASSEAGGAQPQHF.

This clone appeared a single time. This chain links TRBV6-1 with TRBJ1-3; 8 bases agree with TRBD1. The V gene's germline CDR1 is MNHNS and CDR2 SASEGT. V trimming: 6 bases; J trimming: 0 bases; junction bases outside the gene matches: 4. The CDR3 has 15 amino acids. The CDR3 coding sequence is TGTGCCAGCAGGAGGGACAGGACCTCTGGAAACACCATATATTTT. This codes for CASRRDRTSGNTIYF.

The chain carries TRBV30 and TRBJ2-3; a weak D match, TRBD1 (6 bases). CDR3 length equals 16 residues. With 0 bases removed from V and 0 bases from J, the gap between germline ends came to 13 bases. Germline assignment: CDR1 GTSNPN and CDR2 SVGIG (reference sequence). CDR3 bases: TGTGCCTGGAGTGTACAACAGGGTACTAGCACAGATACGCAGTATTTT. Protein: CAWSVQQGTSTDTQYF.

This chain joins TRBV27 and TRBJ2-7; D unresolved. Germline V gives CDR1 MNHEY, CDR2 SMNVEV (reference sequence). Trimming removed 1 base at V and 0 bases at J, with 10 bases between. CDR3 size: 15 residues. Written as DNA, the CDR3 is TGTGCCAGCAGTTTATTCACCGGAAGCTCCTACGAGCAGTACTTC. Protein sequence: CASSLFTGSSYEQYF.

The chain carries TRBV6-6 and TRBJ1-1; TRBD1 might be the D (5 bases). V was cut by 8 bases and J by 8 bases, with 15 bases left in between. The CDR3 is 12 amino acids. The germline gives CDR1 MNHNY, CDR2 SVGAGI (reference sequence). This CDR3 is CASHKMGLEAFF. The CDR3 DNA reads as TGTGCCAGCCATAAGATGGGGCTGGAAGCTTTCTTT.

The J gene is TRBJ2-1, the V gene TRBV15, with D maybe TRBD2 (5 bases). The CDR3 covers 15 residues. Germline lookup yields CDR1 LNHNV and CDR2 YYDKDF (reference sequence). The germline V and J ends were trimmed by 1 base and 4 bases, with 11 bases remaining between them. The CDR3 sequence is CATSRGGESYNEQFF. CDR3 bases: TGTGCCACCAGCAGAGGGGGAGAGTCTTACAATGAGCAGTTCTTC.